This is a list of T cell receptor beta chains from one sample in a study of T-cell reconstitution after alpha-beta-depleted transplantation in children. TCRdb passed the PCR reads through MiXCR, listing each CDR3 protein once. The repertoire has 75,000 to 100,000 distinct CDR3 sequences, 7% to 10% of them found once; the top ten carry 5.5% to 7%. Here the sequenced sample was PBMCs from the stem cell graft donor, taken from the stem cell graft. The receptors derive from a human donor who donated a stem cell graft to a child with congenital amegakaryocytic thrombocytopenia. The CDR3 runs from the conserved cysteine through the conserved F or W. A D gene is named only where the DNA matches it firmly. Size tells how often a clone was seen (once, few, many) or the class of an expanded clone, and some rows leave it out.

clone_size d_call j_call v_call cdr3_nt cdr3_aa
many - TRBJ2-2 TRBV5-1 TGCGCCAGCAGCTTGTTGTCCTCGTCCCCGGGGGAGCTGTTTTTT CASSLLSSSPGELFF
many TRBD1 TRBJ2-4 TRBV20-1 TGCAGTGCTAAACAGGGGTGGGGAAACATTCAGTACTTC CSAKQGWGNIQYF
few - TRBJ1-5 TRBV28 TGTGCCAGCAGTCAAGTCCGAAGGGGGGTTTATAGCAATCAGCCCCAGCATTTT CASSQVRRGVYSNQPQHF
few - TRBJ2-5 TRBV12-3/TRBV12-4 TGTGCCAGCAGTCCCCCCGGACGGAGACAAGAGACCCAGTACTTC CASSPPGRRQETQYF
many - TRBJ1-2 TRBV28 TGTGCCAGCAGTCCCAGACCCCCGCATGGCTACACCTTC CASSPRPPHGYTF
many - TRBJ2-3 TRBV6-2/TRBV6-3 TGTGCCAGCAGTTCGAGCGGGTTCGACACAGATACGCAGTATTTT CASSSSGFDTDTQYF
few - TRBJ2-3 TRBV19 TGTGCCAGTAGTATAGGAACCGGGACCCATAGCACAGATACGCAGTATTTT CASSIGTGTHSTDTQYF
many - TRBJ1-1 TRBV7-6 TGTGCCAGCAGCTTATCCCCCGTACAGGGCACTGAAGCTTTCTTT CASSLSPVQGTEAFF
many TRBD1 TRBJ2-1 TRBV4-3 TGCGCCAGCAGCCGTACTACCGGGACAGGTAGCGATGAGCAGTTCTTC CASSRTTGTGSDEQFF
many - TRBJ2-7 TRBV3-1 TGTGCCAGCAGCCGAAGCGAAATATTGGGCGAGCAGTACTTC CASSRSEILGEQYF
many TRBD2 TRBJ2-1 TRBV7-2 TGTGCCAGCAGCTTAACGGGAGGCAATGAGCAGTTCTTC CASSLTGGNEQFF
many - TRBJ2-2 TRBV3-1 TGTGCCAGCAGCCATAAGGCCACCGGGGAGCTGTTTTTT CASSHKATGELFF
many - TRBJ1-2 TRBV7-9 TGTGCCAGCAGCTTTGCGGGGGGCAACTATTATGGCTACACCTTC CASSFAGGNYYGYTF
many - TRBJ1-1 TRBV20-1 TGCAGTGCCACCCCCGGGTATAACACTGAAGCTTTCTTT CSATPGYNTEAFF
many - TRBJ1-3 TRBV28 TGTGCCAGCAGTTTAATCCCCGGGGTTGGTGGAAACACCATATATTTT CASSLIPGVGGNTIYF
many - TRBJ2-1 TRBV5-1 TGCGCCAGCAGCTTGGGGCACAGTCGTTCCTACAATGAGCAGTTCTTC CASSLGHSRSYNEQFF
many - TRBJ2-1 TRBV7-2 TGTGCCAGCAGCCAGTTCGGGGGAGACCAGTACAATGAGCAGTTCTTC CASSQFGGDQYNEQFF
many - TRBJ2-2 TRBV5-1 TGCGCCAGCAGCTTCCGGACGGCAGGGACCGGGGAGCTGTTTTTT CASSFRTAGTGELFF
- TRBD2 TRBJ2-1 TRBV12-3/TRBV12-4 TGTACCCGCAGTTTGGGAGGACTAGCGGGGGCAAGCTCCTACAATGAGCAGTTCTTC CTRSLGGLAGASSYNEQFF
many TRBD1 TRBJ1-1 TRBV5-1 TGCGCCAGCAGCTTGGGGGACAGGGGGTCTGAAGCTTTCTTT CASSLGDRGSEAFF
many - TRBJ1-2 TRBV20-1 TGCAGTGCTAGGCGCGATAATGACCATGGCTACACCTTC CSARRDNDHGYTF
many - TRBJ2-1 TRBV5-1 TGCGCCAGCAGCTATGGTATAGGGTCGTCATTTGGCTCCTACAATGAGCAGTTCTTC CASSYGIGSSFGSYNEQFF
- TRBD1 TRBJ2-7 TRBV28 TGTGCCAGCCTAGACAGGGTTGGCGCCGAGCAGTACTTC CASLDRVGAEQYF
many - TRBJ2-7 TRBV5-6 TGTGCCAGCGCGAGGGGGGGCGGAGGCTACGAGCAGTACTTC CASARGGGGYEQYF
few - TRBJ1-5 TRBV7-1 TGTGCCAGCAGCCCTGCGCTCCGTGGTCAGCCCCAGCATTTT CASSPALRGQPQHF
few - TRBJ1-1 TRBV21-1 TGTGCCAGCAGCAAAGCGCTGGCACCCTGGACTGAAGCTTTCTTT CASSKALAPWTEAFF
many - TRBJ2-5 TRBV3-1 TGTGCCGACATAGGGGAGGCCCAGTACTTC CADIGEAQYF
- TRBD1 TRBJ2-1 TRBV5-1 TGCGCCAGCGGGACCCTACAGGGGGCGTACGACAATGAGCAGTTCTTC CASGTLQGAYDNEQFF
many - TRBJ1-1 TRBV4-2 TGTGCCAGCAGCCAAGGTGCAGGTCAAACTAGCGAAGCTTTCTTT CASSQGAGQTSEAFF
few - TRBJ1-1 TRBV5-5 TGTGCCAGCAGCTCGGCAAGGGGCGCGATGAACACTGAAGCTTTCTTT CASSSARGAMNTEAFF
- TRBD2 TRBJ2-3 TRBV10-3 TGTGCCATCAAGTCGGGACTAGCGGGGGGGGCTTCCCCTTATCGGGCAGATACGCAGTATTTT CAIKSGLAGGASPYRADTQYF
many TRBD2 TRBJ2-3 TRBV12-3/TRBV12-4 TGTGCCAGCAGTTTGGGGGGAGGGTCAGATACGCAGTATTTT CASSLGGGSDTQYF
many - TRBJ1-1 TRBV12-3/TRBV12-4 TGTGCCAGCAGTTTAGTAATAGGGGGGACTGAAGCTTTCTTT CASSLVIGGTEAFF
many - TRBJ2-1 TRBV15 TGTGCCACCACTGGGGCGGCGGCCTACAATGAGCAGTTCTTC CATTGAAAYNEQFF
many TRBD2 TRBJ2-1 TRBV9 TGTGCCAGCAGCCTTGCGGGAGCGGGGCTCAATGAGCAGTTCTTC CASSLAGAGLNEQFF
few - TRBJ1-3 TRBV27 TGTGCCAGCAGTTTAGACCGGGAAACAGCCTCTGGAAACACCATATATTTT CASSLDRETASGNTIYF
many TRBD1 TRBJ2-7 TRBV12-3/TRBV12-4 TGTGCCAGCTCCCCGACCGGGACAGGGGTGCAGTACTTC CASSPTGTGVQYF
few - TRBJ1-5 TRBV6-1 TGTGCCAGCAGTCAAGCAGCGATTCAGCCCCAGCATTTC CASSQAAIQPQHF
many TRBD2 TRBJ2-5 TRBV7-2 TGTGCCAGCAGCTTGGGACTAGGGAAGACCCAGTACTTC CASSLGLGKTQYF
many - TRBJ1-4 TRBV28 TGTGCCAGCACGACGTTAGGGCTTCGGGAAAAACTGTTTTTT CASTTLGLREKLFF
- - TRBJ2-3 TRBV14 TGTGCCAGCAGCCAAAATCCCACAGATACGCAGTATTTT CASSQNPTDTQYF
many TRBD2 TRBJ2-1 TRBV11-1 TGTGCCAGCAGTTTTAATTTCCGACCGGGACTAGCGGGAGATGAGCAGTTCTTC CASSFNFRPGLAGDEQFF
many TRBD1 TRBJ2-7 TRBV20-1 TGCAGTGCTAGTGAGGACAGGGCCCTATCCTACGAGCAGTACTTC CSASEDRALSYEQYF
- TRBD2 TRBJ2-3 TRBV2 TGTGCCCTCTGTCTCTTGCGGGGGACTACTTCCCCTAGCACAGATACGCAGTATTTT CALCLLRGTTSPSTDTQYF
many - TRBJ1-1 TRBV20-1 TGCAGTGCTCGTAAACAGGTGAACACTGAAGCTTTCTTT CSARKQVNTEAFF
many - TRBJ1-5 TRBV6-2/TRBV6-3 TGTGCCAGCAGTTTAGAGACGTGGGGCAATCAGCCCCAGCATTTT CASSLETWGNQPQHF
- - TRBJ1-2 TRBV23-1 TGCGCCAGCAGTCTTCCCCCTCTTACGGTCGCCTTTAACTATGGCTACACCTTC CASSLPPLTVAFNYGYTF
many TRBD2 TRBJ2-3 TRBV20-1 TGCAGTGCCATGGGGGGGGACACAGATACGCAGTATTTT CSAMGGDTDTQYF
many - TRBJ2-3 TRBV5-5 TGTGCCAGCAGCTTGTGGCAGGGTACAGATACGCAGTATTTT CASSLWQGTDTQYF
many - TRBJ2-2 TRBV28 TGTGCCAGCAGAATGACCAACAGCGGCACCGGGGAGCTGTTTTTT CASRMTNSGTGELFF
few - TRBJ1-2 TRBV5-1 TGCGCCAGCAGCGGTGGGGGTGGCTACACCTTC CASSGGGGYTF
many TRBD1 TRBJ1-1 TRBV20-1 TGCAGTGCTAGTCGACAGGGGTACACTGAAGCTTTCTTT CSASRQGYTEAFF